The 20 T cell receptor beta chains listed next were all sequenced from one sample in a study of blood T cell repertoires in COVID-19. Sequencing was performed with immunoSEQ multiplex PCR; in TCRdb, only in-frame clones are kept and a portion is missing. This table holds about 370,000 clones, around 89% found once. The specimen was peripheral blood. The receptors shown here come from a woman in her thirties with COVID-19, enrolled during active disease.

This chain uses TRBV2 with TRBJ1-5; D is unclear. The V gene's germline CDR1 is SNHLY and CDR2 FYNNEI. This CDR3 comprises 11 residues. The V and J ends lost 4 bases and 7 bases respectively, with 5 bases between them. CDR3 residues: CASSGGQPQHF. CDR3 in DNA: TGTGCCAGCAGTGGCGGACAGCCCCAGCATTTT.

This CDR3 is CASRNLAGGREQFF. Here the CDR3 DNA reads TGTGCCAGTAGAAATCTAGCGGGGGGACGGGAGCAGTTCTTC. The chain carries TRBV19 and TRBJ2-1, with TRBD2 matching over 11 bases. The CDR3 is 14 amino acids. Germline CDR1 LNHDA, CDR2 SQIVND (reference sequence). V dropped 6 bases and J dropped 10; count of bases not matched to a gene: 8. Drawing the rest from reference TRBV19 and TRBJ2-1, the complete variable domain is DGGITQSPKYLFRKEGQNVTLSCEQNLNHDAMYWYRQDPGQGLRLIYYSQIVNDFQKGDIAEGYSVSREKKESFPLTVTSAQKNPTAFYLCASRNLAGGREQFFGPGTRLTVL.

This clone showed up just a few times. V and J are TRBV7-2 and TRBJ1-6; the D gene is possibly TRBD1 (5 bases). The CDR3 sequence is 17 residues long. V lost 7 bases and J 3 bases, leaving 19 bases between the germline ends. Germline loops: CDR1 SGHTA, CDR2 FQGNSA. CDR3 amino acids: CASTLGTAGVYNSPLHF. The CDR3 bases are TGTGCCAGCACCCTAGGGACGGCGGGAGTCTATAATTCACCCCTCCACTTT.

The V and J genes are TRBV4-3 and TRBJ1-2; D is uncertain. CDR1 is LGHNA and CDR2 is YSLEER in the germline V gene. This CDR3 spans 14 amino acids. The V and J ends lost 2 bases and 6 bases respectively, with 13 bases between them. Here the CDR3 DNA reads TGCGCCAGCAGCCAATTGGGCCTCGGAAATGGCTACACCTTC. It specifies CASSQLGLGNGYTF.

The CDR3 spells CASSELAGGSEEQYF. The CDR3 DNA follows: TGTGCCAGCAGTGAACTAGCGGGGGGGTCCGAGGAGCAGTACTTC. The chain joins TRBV2 to TRBJ2-7; 12 bases map to TRBD2. After removal of 2 bases from V and 7 bases from J, the junction contained 6 bases not matched to a gene. The germline gives CDR1 SNHLY, CDR2 FYNNEI. The CDR3 runs 15 residues. Combining the CDR3 with reference TRBV2 and TRBJ2-7 gives the whole variable domain EPEVTQTPSHQVTQMGQEVILRCVPISNHLYFYWYRQILGQKVEFLVSFYNNEISEKSEIFDDQFSVERPDGSNFTLKIRSTKLEDSAMYFCASSELAGGSEEQYFGPGTRLTVT.

This chain connects TRBV29-1 to TRBJ2-7, with 9 bases matching TRBD1. After removal of 4 bases from V and 4 bases from J, the junction contained 8 bases not matched to a gene. There are 14 residues in the CDR3. Germline CDR1 SQVTM, CDR2 ANQGSEA. The CDR3 DNA is TGCAGCGTTGCTAAGGGACAGGGAGGGTACGAGCAGTACTTC. Its protein product is CSVAKGQGGYEQYF.

The chain is built from TRBV7-2 and TRBJ2-7, with a possible D match to TRBD2 (7 bases). This CDR3 comprises 17 residues. CDR1 and CDR2 (germline): SGHTA, FQGNSA. Trimming cost V 3 bases and J 4 bases, with 22 bases left between them. The CDR3 spells CASSLFPGGGSLYEQYV. The CDR3 DNA sequence: TGTGCCAGCAGCTTGTTTCCGGGGGGCGGATCTCTGTACGAGCAGTACGTC.

V gene TRBV10-2 combines with J gene TRBJ2-5; tentatively, D is TRBD1 (6 bases). The CDR3 has 14 residues. V lost 2 bases and J 1 base, leaving 8 bases between the germline ends. Germline V lookup: CDR1 WSHSY, CDR2 SAAADI. Written as DNA, the CDR3 is TGCGCCAGCAGTGAGCAGGGGCCCCAAGAGACCCAGTACTTC. Translating gives CASSEQGPQETQYF.

Only one count was recorded for this clone. V gene TRBV3-1 (or the pseudogene TRBV3-2) combines with J gene TRBJ1-6; the D is unclear. V dropped 0 bases and J dropped 10 bases, with 4 bases sitting between them. The CDR3 contains 12 residues. The V gene's germline CDR1 is LGHDT and CDR2 YNNKEL (reference sequence). CDR3 nucleotide sequence: TGTGCCAGCAGCCAAGAGGCCTCACCCCTCCACTTT. This sequence encodes CASSQEASPLHF.

The genes are TRBV6-1 and TRBJ1-1; no clear D gene. V was clipped by 1 base and J by 1 base, with 13 bases between them. Germline CDR1 and CDR2: MNHNS and SASEGT. CDR3 size: 16 residues. The CDR3 DNA reads TGTGCCAGCAGTGAAGTGGTATATGGGCGGAACACTGAAGCTTTCTTT. It specifies CASSEVVYGRNTEAFF.

CDR3 coding DNA: TGTGCCAGCAGCCAAGATGAGGGTTTGGGTCAGCCCCAGCATTTT. Amino acid sequence: CASSQDEGLGQPQHF. The genes are TRBV3-1 (or the pseudogene TRBV3-2) and TRBJ1-5; no clear D gene. Trimming removed 0 bases from V and 6 bases from J, with 12 bases in between. Germline CDR1 reads LGHDT; CDR2 reads YNNKEL (reference sequence). This CDR3 is built from 15 residues.

The V gene is TRBV3-1 (or the pseudogene TRBV3-2), the J gene TRBJ2-1; D call uncertain. Germline assignment: CDR1 LGHDT and CDR2 YNNKEL (reference sequence). This CDR3 is 14 amino acids long. V was trimmed by 0 bases and J by 10 bases, leaving 13 bases between them. CDR3 in amino acids: CASSQDQANGEQFF. The DNA of the CDR3 is TGTGCCAGCAGCCAAGATCAGGCAAATGGGGAGCAGTTCTTC.

The chain is built from TRBV9 and TRBJ2-1, with 7 nucleotides matching TRBD1. V trimming: 4 bases; J trimming: 0 bases; junction bases outside the gene matches: 4. CDR3 length: 15 amino acids. Germline V CDR1 and CDR2: SGDLS, YYNGEE. The CDR3 DNA reads as TGTGCCAGCAGCACCACAGGGGACTCCTACAATGAGCAGTTCTTC. It translates to CASSTTGDSYNEQFF.

The V call is TRBV7-6, the J call TRBJ1-3; no definite D call. The CDR3 loop spans 16 amino acids. The V and J ends lost 4 bases and 0 bases respectively, with 13 bases between them. CDR1 is SGHVS, CDR2 FNYEAQ, per germline. The CDR3, as DNA: TGTGCCAGCAGCTATTCGTCAGGTTACTCTGGAAACACCATATATTTT. Its translation: CASSYSSGYSGNTIYF.

The rearrangement links TRBV5-1 to TRBJ1-1; D not certain. CDR3 length: 15 amino acids. In germline, CDR1 is SGHRS, CDR2 YFSETQ. V lost 4 bases to trimming and J lost 1 base, with 14 bases between them. CDR3 nucleotide sequence: TGCGCCAGCAGCGTGGCCGGGAGCTGGAACACTGAAGCTTTCTTT. Residues: CASSVAGSWNTEAFF.

With respect to this clone: The sample carries other DNA sequences with the same CDR3. The chain joins TRBV29-1 to TRBJ2-1; 9 bases map to TRBD2. The germline CDR1 and CDR2 sequences are SQVTM and ANQGSEA. Trimming cost V 6 bases and J 0 bases; bases outside gene matches: 3. The CDR3 sequence is 14 residues long. CDR3 amino acids: CSVHSGSSYNEQFF. The DNA of the CDR3 is TGCAGCGTACATAGCGGGAGCTCCTACAATGAGCAGTTCTTC.

The chain carries TRBV6-5 and TRBJ2-5; D not certain. This CDR3 spans 15 amino acids. Trimming took off 2 bases at V and 4 bases at J, with 14 bases between the two ends. Per the germline V gene, CDR1 is MNHEY and CDR2 is SVGAGI. DNA of the CDR3: TGTGCCAGCAGTTACAAGACGCGGCCAGCAGAGACCCAGTACTTC. Its protein is CASSYKTRPAETQYF.

V is TRBV10-3 and J is TRBJ2-5; weak D call: TRBD2 (6 bases). CDR1 is ENHRY and CDR2 is SYGVKD in the germline V gene. This CDR3 spans 16 amino acids. The germline V and J ends were trimmed by 0 bases and 5 bases, with 16 bases remaining between them. This CDR3 is CAISESKFTSSETQYF. In DNA form, the CDR3 reads TGTGCCATCAGTGAGTCGAAATTTACTAGCAGCGAGACCCAGTACTTC.

The V call is TRBV24-1, the J call TRBJ2-3; D is perhaps TRBD1 (6 bases). Deletions cut 3 bases from V and 0 bases from J, with 12 bases between. The CDR3 consists of 16 residues. CDR1 and CDR2 from the germline V gene are KGHDR and SFDVKD. The CDR3 region is CATSDGGHHSTDTQYF. The CDR3 DNA reads as TGTGCCACCAGTGATGGGGGACACCATAGCACAGATACGCAGTATTTT.

The CDR3 bases are TGTGCCATCAGTAAAACGGGACAGGGTGGTTACAATGAGCAGTTCTTC. Residues: CAISKTGQGGYNEQFF. The chain joins TRBV10-3 to TRBJ2-1; 9 bases are shared with TRBD1. Germline V CDR1 and CDR2: ENHRY, SYGVKD. After removal of 5 bases from V and 4 bases from J, the junction contained 9 bases not matched to a gene. The CDR3 consists of 16 residues.